This T cell receptor beta chain was observed in a study of T cells after yellow fever vaccination. About the research overall: SMART-Seq v4 Ultra Low Input handled preparation of low-cell-number fractions. General study results and limits: The CD4 and CD8 compartments had a small share of their clonotypes in common.

Each CDR3 protein gets one entry after TCRdb re-called the 5' RACE reads with MiXCR. The sample yields approximately 300,000 distinct CDR3 sequences, about 10% seen once. The CDR3 runs to 16 residues. Germline V gene data show CDR1 as MNHEY and CDR2 as SVGAGI. V lost 8 bases and J lost 2, with 21 bases in between. On this clonotype itself: Its target is unknown.

The sequenced sample was CD4+ T cells sorted from PBMCs, obtained 45 days after the yellow fever booster vaccination. The TCR originated in a man in his late teens or twenties who received the YFV17D yellow fever vaccine. V gene TRBV6-5 combines with J gene TRBJ1-2; D is unclear. The CDR3 bases are TGTGCCAGCCGACTTTTTGGGCAGGCTCAAAACTATGGCTACACCTTC. This sequence encodes CASRLFGQAQNYGYTF.